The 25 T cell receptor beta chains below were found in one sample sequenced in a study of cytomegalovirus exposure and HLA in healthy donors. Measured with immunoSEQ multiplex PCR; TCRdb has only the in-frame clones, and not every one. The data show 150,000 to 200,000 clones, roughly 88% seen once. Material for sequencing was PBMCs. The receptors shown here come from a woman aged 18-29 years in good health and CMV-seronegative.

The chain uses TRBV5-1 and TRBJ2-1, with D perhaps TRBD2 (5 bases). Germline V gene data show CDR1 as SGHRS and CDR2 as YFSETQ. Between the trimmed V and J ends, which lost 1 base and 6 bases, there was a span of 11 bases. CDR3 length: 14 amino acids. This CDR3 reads CASSLKLVANEQFF. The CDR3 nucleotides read TGCGCCAGCAGCTTGAAACTAGTAGCCAATGAGCAGTTCTTC.

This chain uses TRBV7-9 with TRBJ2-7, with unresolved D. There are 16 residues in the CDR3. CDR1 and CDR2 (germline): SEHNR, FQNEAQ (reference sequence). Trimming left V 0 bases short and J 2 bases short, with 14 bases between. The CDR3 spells CASSLASSTIAYEQYF. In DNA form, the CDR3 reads TGTGCCAGCAGCTTAGCGTCTAGTACCATTGCCTACGAGCAGTACTTC.

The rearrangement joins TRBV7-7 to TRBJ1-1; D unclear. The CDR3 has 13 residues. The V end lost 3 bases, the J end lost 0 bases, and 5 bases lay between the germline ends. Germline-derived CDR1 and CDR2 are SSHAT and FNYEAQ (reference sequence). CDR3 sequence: CASSFHLNTEAFF. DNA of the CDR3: TGTGCCAGCAGCTTTCACTTGAACACTGAAGCTTTCTTT.

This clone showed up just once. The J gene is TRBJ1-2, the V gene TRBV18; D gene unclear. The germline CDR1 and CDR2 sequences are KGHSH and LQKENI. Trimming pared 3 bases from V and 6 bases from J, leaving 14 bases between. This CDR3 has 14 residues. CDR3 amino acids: CASSPAITHDGYTF. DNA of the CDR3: TGTGCCAGCTCACCCGCAATCACACATGATGGCTACACCTTC.

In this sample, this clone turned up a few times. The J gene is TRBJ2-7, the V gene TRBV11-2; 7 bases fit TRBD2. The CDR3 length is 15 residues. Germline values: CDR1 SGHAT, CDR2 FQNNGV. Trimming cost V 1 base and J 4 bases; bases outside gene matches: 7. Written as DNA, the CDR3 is TGTGCCAGCAGCTTAGTGGGGAGGGCTCGGTACGAGCAGTACTTC. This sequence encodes CASSLVGRARYEQYF.

The CDR3 coding sequence is TGTGCCTGCTCGGACACCTATAATTCACCCCTCCACTTT. Its protein is CACSDTYNSPLHF. V gene TRBV30 combines with J gene TRBJ1-6; possible D gene TRBD1, 5 bases. This CDR3 region has 13 residues. The V and J ends lost 6 bases and 2 bases respectively, with 8 bases between them. The germline gives CDR1 GTSNPN, CDR2 SVGIG (reference sequence).

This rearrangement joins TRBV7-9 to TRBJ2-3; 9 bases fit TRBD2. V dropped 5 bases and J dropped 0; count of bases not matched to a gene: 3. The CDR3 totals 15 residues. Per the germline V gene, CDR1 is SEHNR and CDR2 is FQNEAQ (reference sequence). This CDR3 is CASSPLAGSTDTQYF. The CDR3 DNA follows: TGTGCCAGCAGCCCGCTAGCGGGGAGCACAGATACGCAGTATTTT.

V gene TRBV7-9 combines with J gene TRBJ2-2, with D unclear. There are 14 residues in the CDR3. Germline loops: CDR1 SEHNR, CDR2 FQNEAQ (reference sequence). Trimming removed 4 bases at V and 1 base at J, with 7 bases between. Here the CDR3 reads CASSSKRNTGELFF. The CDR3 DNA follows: TGTGCCAGCAGCTCCAAGAGGAACACCGGGGAGCTGTTTTTT.

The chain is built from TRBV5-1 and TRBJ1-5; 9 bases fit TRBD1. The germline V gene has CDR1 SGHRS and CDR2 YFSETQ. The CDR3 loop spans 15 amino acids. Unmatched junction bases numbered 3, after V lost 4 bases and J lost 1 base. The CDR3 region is CASSEGTGSNQPQHF. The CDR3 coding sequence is TGCGCCAGCAGCGAGGGGACAGGGAGCAATCAGCCCCAGCATTTT.

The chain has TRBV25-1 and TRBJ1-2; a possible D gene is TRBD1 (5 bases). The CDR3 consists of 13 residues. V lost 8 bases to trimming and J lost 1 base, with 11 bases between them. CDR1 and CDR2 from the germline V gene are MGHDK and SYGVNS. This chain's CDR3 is CASEGQDNYGYTF. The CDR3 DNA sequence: TGTGCCAGCGAAGGACAAGATAACTATGGCTACACCTTC.

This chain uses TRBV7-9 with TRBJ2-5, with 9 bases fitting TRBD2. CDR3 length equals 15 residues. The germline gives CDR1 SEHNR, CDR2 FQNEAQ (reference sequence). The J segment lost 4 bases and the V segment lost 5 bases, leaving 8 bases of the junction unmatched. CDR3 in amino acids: CASSQGGRATETQYF. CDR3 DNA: TGTGCCAGCAGCCAAGGCGGGAGGGCCACAGAGACCCAGTACTTC.

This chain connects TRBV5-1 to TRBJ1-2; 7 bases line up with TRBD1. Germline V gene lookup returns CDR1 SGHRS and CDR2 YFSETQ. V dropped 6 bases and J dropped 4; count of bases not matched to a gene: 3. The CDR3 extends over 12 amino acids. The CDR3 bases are TGCGCCAGCACCGGGGACAGCTATGGCTACACCTTC. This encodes CASTGDSYGYTF.

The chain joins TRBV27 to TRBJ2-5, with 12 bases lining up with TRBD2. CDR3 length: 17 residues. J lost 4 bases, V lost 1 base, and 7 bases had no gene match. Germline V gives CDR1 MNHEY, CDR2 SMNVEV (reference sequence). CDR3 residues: CASSLLSELAGGETQYF. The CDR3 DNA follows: TGTGCCAGCAGTTTATTGAGTGAACTAGCGGGAGGAGAGACCCAGTACTTC.

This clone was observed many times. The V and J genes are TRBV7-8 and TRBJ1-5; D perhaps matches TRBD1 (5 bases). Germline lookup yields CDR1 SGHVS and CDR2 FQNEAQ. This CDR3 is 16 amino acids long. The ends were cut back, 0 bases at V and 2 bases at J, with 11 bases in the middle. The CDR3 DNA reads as TGTGCCAGCAGCTTAGCACTGGGGCAGGGCAATCAGCCCCAGCATTTT. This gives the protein CASSLALGQGNQPQHF. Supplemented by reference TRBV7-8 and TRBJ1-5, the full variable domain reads GAGVSQSPRYKVAKRGQDVALRCDPISGHVSLFWYQQALGQGPEFLTYFQNEAQLDKSGLPSDRFFAERPEGSVSTLKIQRTQQEDSAVYLCASSLALGQGNQPQHFGDGTRLSIL.

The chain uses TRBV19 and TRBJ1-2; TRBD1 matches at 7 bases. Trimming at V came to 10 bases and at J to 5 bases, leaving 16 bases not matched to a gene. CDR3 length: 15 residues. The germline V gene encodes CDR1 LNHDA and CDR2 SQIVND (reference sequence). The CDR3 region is CATRGSGRGLYGYTF. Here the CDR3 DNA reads TGTGCCACCAGGGGGTCGGGGAGAGGCCTATATGGCTACACCTTC. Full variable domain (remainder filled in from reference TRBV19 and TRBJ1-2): DGGITQSPKYLFRKEGQNVTLSCEQNLNHDAMYWYRQDPGQGLRLIYYSQIVNDFQKGDIAEGYSVSREKKESFPLTVTSAQKNPTAFYLCATRGSGRGLYGYTFGSGTRLTVV.

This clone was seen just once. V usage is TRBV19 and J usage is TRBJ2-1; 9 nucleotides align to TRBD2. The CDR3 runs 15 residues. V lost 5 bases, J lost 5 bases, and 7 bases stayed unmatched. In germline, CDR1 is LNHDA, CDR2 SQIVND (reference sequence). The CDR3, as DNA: TGTGCCAGTAGTTATCAAAGCGGGAGGCACAATGAGCAGTTCTTC. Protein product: CASSYQSGRHNEQFF. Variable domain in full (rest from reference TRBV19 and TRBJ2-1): DGGITQSPKYLFRKEGQNVTLSCEQNLNHDAMYWYRQDPGQGLRLIYYSQIVNDFQKGDIAEGYSVSREKKESFPLTVTSAQKNPTAFYLCASSYQSGRHNEQFFGPGTRLTVL.

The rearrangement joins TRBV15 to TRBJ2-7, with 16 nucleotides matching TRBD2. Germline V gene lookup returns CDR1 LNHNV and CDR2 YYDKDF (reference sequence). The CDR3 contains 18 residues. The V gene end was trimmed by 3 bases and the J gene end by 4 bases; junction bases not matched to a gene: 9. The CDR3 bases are TGTGCCACCAGCAGGCGCACCGGGACTAGCGGGAGGGAGTACGAGCAGTACTTC. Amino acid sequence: CATSRRTGTSGREYEQYF.

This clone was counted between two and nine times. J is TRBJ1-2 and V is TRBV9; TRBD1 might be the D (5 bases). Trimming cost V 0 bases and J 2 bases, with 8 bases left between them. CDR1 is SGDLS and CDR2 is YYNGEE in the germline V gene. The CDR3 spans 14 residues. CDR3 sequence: CASSVAQGNYGYTF. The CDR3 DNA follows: TGTGCCAGCAGCGTAGCCCAGGGCAACTATGGCTACACCTTC.

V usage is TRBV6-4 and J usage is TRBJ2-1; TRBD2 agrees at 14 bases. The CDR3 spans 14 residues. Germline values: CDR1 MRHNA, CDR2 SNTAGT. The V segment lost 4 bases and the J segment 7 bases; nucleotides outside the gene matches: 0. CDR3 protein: CASSGTSGGNEQFF. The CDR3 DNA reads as TGTGCCAGCAGTGGGACTAGCGGGGGGAATGAGCAGTTCTTC.

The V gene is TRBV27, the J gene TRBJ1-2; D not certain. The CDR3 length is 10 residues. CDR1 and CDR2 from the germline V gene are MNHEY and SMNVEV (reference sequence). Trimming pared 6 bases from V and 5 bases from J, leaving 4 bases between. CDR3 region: CASSGYGYTF. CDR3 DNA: TGTGCCAGCAGCGGTTATGGCTACACCTTC.

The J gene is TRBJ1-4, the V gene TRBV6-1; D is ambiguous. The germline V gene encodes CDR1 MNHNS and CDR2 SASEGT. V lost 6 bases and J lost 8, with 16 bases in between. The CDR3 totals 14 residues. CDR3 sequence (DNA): TGTGCCAGCAGCCAGATACGAGGTGGGGAAAAACTGTTTTTT. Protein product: CASSQIRGGEKLFF.

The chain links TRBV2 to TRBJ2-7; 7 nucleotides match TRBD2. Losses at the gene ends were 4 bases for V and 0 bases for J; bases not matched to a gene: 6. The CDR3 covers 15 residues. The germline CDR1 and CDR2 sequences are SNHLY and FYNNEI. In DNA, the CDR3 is TGTGCCAGCAGTGTTCAGCGGGGTAGCTCCTACGAGCAGTACTTC. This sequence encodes CASSVQRGSSYEQYF. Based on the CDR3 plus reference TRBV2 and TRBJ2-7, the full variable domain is EPEVTQTPSHQVTQMGQEVILRCVPISNHLYFYWYRQILGQKVEFLVSFYNNEISEKSEIFDDQFSVERPDGSNFTLKIRSTKLEDSAMYFCASSVQRGSSYEQYFGPGTRLTVT.

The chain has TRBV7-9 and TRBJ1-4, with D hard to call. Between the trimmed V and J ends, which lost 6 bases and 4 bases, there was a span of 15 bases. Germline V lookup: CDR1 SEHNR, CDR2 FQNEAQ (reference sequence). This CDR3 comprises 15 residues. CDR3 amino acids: CASSPAAGLNEKLFF. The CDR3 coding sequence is TGTGCCAGCAGTCCGGCGGCCGGTCTTAATGAAAAACTGTTTTTT.

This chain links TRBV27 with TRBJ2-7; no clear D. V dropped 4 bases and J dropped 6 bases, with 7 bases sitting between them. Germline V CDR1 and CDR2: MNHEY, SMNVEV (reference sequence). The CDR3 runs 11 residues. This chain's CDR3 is CASSSSGEQYF. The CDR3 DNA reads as TGTGCCAGCAGTTCCAGTGGCGAGCAGTACTTC.

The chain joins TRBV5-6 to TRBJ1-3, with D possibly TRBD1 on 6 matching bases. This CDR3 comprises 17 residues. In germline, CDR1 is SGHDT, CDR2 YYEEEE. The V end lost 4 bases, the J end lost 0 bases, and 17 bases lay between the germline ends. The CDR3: CASSENFGGLSGNTIYF. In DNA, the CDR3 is TGTGCCAGCAGCGAAAATTTTGGGGGCCTCTCTGGAAACACCATATATTTT.